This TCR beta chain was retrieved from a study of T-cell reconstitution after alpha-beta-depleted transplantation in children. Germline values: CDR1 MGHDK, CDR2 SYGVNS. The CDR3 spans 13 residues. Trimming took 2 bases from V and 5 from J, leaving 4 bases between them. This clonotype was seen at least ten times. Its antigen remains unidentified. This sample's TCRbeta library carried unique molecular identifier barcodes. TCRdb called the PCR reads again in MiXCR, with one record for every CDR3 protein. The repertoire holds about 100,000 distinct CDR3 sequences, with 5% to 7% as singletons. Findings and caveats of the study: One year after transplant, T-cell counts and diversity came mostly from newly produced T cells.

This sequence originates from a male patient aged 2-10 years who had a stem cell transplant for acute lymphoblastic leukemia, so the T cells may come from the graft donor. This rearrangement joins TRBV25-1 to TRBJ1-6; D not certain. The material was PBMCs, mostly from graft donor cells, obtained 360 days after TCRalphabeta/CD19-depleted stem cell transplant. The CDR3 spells CASSELHNSPLHF. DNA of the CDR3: TGTGCCAGCAGTGAACTACATAATTCACCCCTCCACTTT.